Described below is a single T cell receptor (beta chain) sequence and its context. Antigen: not known. This entry belongs to a study of vaccination effects on CD4 cells after COVID-19. Looking at the study overall: Following the second dose by a median of 72 days, the post-vaccine samples were obtained. Study-level points and caveats: By a late point after vaccination, infection- and vaccine-induced clones had shrunk markedly through clonal contraction.

The CDR3 is made up of 14 amino acids. Losses at the gene ends were 1 base for V and 2 bases for J; bases not matched to a gene: 0. Germline lookup yields CDR1 LGHNT and CDR2 FRNRAP. Expansion of antigen-specific CD4+ T cells with viral peptide pools was carried out by the ViraFEST assay before sequencing. Upon completion of 10 to 11 days in culture, CD4+ T cells were isolated. It was two doses of either the BNT162b2 or mRNA-1273 vaccine that participants received. Here immunoSEQ multiplex PCR was the method, and the copy in TCRdb shows in-frame clones only, minus some. This sample has 25,000 to 30,000 clones, with around 86% found just once.

This sequence was found in a human donor who received a COVID-19 vaccine. Some clones in this sample may be carry-over from other donors' samples. This chain uses TRBV12-5 with TRBJ1-2; TRBD1 aligns across 8 bases. The source material was CD4+ T cells from PBMCs cultured with SARS-CoV-2 spike peptides, sampled after COVID-19 vaccination. This chain's CDR3 is CASGLGTGNYGYTF. The CDR3 DNA reads as TGTGCTAGTGGTTTGGGGACAGGGAACTATGGCTACACCTTC.